The 5 T cell receptor beta chains listed next were all sequenced from one sample in a study of blood T cells in healthy people across ages. Combining a sample-barcoded 5' primer with a J-beta primer mix, a second PCR ran for roughly 6 to 12 cycles. TCRdb recomputed calls from the 5' RACE reads with MiXCR, one row per CDR3 protein. Of roughly 680,000 distinct CDR3 sequences listed, approximately 52% are singletons. The source material was blood. These TCRs come from a woman older than 75 in good health.

This clonotype was seen more than once but under ten times. This may come from a read error, since a much larger clone is one base off. The V call is TRBV5-1, the J call TRBJ2-7, with D hard to call. With 4 bases removed from V and 7 bases from J, the gap between germline ends came to 15 bases. The V gene's germline CDR1 is SGHRS and CDR2 YFSETQ. This CDR3 has 13 amino acids. The CDR3 loop is CASSRNSNNEQYF. In DNA form, the CDR3 reads TGCGCCAGCAGCAGAAATAGTAACAATGAGCAGTACTTC.

In this sample, this clonotype turned up many times. The CDR3 DNA is TGCAGTGCTATGGAACACACTGAAGCTTTCTTT. This codes for CSAMEHTEAFF. The genes are TRBV20-1 and TRBJ1-1; D is uncertain. CDR3 length: 11 residues. With 4 bases removed from V and 3 bases from J, the gap between germline ends came to 6 bases. CDR1 is DFQATT, CDR2 SNEGSKA, per germline (reference sequence).

This sequence joins TRBV12-3 or TRBV12-4 and TRBJ2-3; D remains ambiguous. The CDR3 has 14 residues. V was cut by 4 bases and J by 4 bases, with 12 bases left in between. CDR3 sequence (DNA): TGTGCCAGCAGTTCCGGCTACCAGTCAGATACGCAGTATTTT. Translating gives CASSSGYQSDTQYF.

About this clonotype itself: Compared with germline, one end of the junction differs, possibly owing to a read error. DNA for the CDR3: TGTGCCAGCAGCTCACAGGGTGAGGGAAATACGCAGGATTTT. Protein: CASSSQGEGNTQDF. V gene TRBV9 combines with J gene TRBJ2-3, with D maybe TRBD1 (6 bases). The CDR3 is 14 residues long. Germline V CDR1 and CDR2: SGDLS, YYNGEE.

The rearrangement uses TRBV27 and TRBJ2-7, with D possibly matching TRBD1 (7 bases). V was shortened by 5 bases and J by 3 bases, with 17 bases between the two germline ends. The CDR3 runs 15 residues. Germline lookup yields CDR1 MNHEY and CDR2 SMNVEV (reference sequence). The CDR3 DNA is TGTGCCAGCAGTCCCCAGGGGGGCCCCATCTACGAGCAGTACTTC. Translation gives CASSPQGGPIYEQYF.